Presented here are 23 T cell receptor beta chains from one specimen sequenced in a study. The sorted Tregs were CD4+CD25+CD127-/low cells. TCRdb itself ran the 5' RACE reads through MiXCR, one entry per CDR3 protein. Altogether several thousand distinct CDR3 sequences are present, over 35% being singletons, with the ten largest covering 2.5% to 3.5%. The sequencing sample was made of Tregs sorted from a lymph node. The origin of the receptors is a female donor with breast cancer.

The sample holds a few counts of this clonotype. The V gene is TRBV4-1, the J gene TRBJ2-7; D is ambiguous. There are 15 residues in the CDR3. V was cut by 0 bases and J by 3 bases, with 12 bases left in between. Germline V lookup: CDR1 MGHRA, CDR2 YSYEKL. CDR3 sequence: CASSQDLVGGYEQYF. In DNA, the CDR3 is TGCGCCAGCAGCCAAGATCTGGTGGGTGGCTACGAGCAGTACTTC.

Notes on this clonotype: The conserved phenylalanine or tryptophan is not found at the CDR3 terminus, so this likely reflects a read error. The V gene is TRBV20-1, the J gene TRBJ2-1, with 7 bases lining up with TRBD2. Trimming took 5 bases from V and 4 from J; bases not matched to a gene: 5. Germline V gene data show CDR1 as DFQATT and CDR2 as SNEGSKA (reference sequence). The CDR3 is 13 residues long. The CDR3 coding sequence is TGCAGTGCTGCCGGGACTACATACAATGAGCAGTTCCTC. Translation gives CSAAGTTYNEQFL.

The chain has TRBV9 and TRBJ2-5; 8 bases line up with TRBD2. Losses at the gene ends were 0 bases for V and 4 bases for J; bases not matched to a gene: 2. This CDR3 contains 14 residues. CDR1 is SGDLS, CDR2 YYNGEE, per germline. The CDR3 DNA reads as TGTGCCAGCAGCGTAGCGGGGGGGCCAGAGACCCAGTACTTC. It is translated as CASSVAGGPETQYF.

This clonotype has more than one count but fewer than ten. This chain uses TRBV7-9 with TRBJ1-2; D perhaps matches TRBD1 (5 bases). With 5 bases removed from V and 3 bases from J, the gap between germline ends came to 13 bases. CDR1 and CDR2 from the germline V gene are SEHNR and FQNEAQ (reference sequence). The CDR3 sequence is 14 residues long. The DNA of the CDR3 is TGTGCCAGCAGCCCCCGGACACGGGACTATGGCTACACCTTC. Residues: CASSPRTRDYGYTF.

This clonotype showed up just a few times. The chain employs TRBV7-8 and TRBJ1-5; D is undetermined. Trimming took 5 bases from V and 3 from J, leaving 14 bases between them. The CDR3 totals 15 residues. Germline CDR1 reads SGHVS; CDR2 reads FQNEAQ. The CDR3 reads CASSPRAGPNQPQHF. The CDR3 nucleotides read TGTGCCAGCAGCCCACGGGCAGGCCCCAATCAGCCCCAGCATTTT. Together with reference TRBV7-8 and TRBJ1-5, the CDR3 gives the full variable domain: GAGVSQSPRYKVAKRGQDVALRCDPISGHVSLFWYQQALGQGPEFLTYFQNEAQLDKSGLPSDRFFAERPEGSVSTLKIQRTQQEDSAVYLCASSPRAGPNQPQHFGDGTRLSIL.

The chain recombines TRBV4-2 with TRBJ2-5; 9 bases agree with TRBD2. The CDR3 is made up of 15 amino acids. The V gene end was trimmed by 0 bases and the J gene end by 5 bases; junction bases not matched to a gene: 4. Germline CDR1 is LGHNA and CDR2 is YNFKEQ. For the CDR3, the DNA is TGTGCCAGCAGCCAAGAGCGGGGGGGCGGGGAGACCCAGTACTTC. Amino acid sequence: CASSQERGGGETQYF.

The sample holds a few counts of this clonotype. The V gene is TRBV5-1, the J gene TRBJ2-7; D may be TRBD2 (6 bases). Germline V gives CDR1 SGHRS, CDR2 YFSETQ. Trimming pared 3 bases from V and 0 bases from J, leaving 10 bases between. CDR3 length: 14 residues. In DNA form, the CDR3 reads TGCGCCAGCAGCTCGGGGGAGGCCTCCTACGAGCAGTACTTC. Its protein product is CASSSGEASYEQYF.

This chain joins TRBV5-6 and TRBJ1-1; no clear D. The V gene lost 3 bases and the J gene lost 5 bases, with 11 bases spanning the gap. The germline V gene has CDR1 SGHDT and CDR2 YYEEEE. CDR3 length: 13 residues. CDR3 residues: CASSSPGGTEAFF. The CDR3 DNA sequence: TGTGCCAGCAGCTCTCCAGGTGGAACTGAAGCTTTCTTT.

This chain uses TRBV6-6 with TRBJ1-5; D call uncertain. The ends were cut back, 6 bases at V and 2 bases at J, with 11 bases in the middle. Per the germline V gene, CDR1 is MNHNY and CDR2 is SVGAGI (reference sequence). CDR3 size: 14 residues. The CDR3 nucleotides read TGTGCCAGCAGCCTAAGCCCCGGCAATCAGCCCCAGCATTTT. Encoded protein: CASSLSPGNQPQHF.

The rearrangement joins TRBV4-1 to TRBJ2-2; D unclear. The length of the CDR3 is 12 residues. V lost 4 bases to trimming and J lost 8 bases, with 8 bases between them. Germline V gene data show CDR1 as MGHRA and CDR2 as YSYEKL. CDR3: CASSREVGELFF. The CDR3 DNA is TGCGCCAGCAGCCGCGAGGTTGGGGAGCTGTTTTTT.

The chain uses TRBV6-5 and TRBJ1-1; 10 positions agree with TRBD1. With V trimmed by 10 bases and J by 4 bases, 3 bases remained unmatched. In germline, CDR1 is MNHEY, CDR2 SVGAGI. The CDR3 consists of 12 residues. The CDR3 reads CATRTGGTEAFF. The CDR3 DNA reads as TGTGCCACCCGGACAGGGGGCACTGAAGCTTTCTTT.

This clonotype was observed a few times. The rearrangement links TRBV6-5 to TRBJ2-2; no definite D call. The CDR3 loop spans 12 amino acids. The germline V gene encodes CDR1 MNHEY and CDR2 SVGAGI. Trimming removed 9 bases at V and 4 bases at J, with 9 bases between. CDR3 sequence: CASMAGTGELFF. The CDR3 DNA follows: TGTGCCAGTATGGCTGGCACCGGGGAGCTGTTTTTT.

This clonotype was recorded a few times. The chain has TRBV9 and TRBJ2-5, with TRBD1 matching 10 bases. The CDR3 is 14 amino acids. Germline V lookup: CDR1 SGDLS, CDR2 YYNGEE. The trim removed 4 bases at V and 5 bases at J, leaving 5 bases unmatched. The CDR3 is CASSYGTGAETQYF. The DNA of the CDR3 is TGTGCCAGCAGCTACGGGACAGGGGCGGAGACCCAGTACTTC.

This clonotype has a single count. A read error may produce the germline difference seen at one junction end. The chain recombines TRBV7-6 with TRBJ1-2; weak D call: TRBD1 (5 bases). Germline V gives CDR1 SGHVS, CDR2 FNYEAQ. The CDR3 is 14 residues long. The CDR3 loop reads CASSPWGGSYDYTF. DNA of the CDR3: TGTGCCAGCAGCCCCTGGGGGGGATCCTATGACTACACCTTC.

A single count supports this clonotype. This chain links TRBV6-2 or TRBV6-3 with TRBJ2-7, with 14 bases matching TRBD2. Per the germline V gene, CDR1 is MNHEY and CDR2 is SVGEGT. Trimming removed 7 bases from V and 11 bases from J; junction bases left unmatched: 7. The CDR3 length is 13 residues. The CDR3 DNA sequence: TGTGCCAGCAACCCCGGACTAGCGGGAGGCAAGTACTTC. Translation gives CASNPGLAGGKYF.

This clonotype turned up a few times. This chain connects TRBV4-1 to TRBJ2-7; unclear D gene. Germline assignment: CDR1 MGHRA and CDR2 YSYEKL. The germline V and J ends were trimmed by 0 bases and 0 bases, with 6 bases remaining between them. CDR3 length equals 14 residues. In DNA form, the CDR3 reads TGCGCCAGCAGCCAAGACCGGAGCTCCTACGAGCAGTACTTC. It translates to CASSQDRSSYEQYF.

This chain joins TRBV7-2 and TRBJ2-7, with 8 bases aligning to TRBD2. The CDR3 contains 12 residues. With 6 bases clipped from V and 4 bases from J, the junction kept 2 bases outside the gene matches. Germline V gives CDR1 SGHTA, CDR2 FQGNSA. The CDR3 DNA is TGTGCCAGCAGTAGCGGGACTTACGAGCAGTACTTC. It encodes CASSSGTYEQYF.

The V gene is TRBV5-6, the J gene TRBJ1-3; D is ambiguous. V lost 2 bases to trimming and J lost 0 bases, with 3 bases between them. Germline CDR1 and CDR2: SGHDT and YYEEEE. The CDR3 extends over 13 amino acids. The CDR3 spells CASSFGSGNTIYF. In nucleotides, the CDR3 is TGTGCCAGCAGCTTCGGCTCTGGAAACACCATATATTTT.

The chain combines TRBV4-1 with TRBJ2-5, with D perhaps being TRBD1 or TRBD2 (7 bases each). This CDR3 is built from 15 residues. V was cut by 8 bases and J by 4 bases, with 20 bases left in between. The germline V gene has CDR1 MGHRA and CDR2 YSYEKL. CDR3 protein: CASGTALAESETQYF. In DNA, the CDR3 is TGCGCCAGCGGGACAGCTCTAGCGGAGTCAGAGACCCAGTACTTC.

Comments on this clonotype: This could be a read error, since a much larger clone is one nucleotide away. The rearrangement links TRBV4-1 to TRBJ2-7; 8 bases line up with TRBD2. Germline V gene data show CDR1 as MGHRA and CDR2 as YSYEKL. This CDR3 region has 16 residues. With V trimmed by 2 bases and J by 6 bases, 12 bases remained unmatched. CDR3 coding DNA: TGCGCCAGCAGCCAAAACCGGGGGGGGTGGCAGTTCGAGCAGTACTTC. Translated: CASSQNRGGWQFEQYF.

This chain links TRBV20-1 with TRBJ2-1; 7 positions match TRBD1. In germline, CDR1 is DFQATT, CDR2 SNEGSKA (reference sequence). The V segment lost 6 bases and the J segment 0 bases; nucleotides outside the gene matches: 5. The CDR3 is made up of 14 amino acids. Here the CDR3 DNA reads TGCAGTGCGAAAGGGGGCAACTCCTACAATGAGCAGTTCTTC. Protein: CSAKGGNSYNEQFF.

The CDR3 DNA follows: TGTGCCAGCAGTTACGGCCCGGGGACAGGGGGACCTAACACTGAAGCTTTCTTT. Encoded protein: CASSYGPGTGGPNTEAFF. The chain recombines TRBV6-5 with TRBJ1-1; 11 bases agree with TRBD1. Trimming removed 2 bases from V and 2 bases from J; junction bases left unmatched: 10. The CDR3 loop spans 18 amino acids. Germline assignment: CDR1 MNHEY and CDR2 SVGAGI.

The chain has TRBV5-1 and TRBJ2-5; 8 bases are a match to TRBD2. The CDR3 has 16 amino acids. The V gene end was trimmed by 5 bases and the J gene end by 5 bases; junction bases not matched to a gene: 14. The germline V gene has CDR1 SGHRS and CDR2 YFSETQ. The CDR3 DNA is TGCGCCAGCAGGGGAGAGCCGGGACTAGGGGGTGAGACCCAGTACTTC. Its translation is CASRGEPGLGGETQYF.